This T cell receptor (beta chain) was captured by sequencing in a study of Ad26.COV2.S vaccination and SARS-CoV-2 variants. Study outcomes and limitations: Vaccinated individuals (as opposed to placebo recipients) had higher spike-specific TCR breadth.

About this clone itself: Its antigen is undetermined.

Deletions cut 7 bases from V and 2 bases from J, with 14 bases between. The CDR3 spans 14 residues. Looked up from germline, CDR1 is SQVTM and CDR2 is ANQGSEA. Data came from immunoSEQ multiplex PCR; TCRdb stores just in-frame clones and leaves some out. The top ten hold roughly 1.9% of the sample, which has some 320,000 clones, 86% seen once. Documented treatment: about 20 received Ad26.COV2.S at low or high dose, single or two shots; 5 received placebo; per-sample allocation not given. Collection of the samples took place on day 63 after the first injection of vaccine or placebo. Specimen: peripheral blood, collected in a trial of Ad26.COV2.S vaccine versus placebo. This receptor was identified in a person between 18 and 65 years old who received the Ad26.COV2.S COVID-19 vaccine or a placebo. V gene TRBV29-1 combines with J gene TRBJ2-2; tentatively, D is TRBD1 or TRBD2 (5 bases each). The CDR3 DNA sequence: TGCAGCGGCTCCGGGACGGCCAACACCGGGGAGCTGTTTTTT. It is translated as CSGSGTANTGELFF.